Detailed here is one TCR beta chain. Documented treatment: preoperative locoregional IRX-2 cytokine immunotherapy. The data are from a study of preoperative IRX-2 immunotherapy in early breast cancer. J was trimmed by 4 bases and V by 4 bases; bases with no gene match: 5. Per the germline V gene, CDR1 is LGHNA and CDR2 is YSLEER. This CDR3 is built from 16 residues. The method was immunoSEQ multiplex PCR; TCRdb's version includes in-frame clones alone and lacks a portion of them. The sample has about 62,000 clones; 94% are singletons. Sampling was carried out from a patient treated with IRX-2 immunotherapy. This chain uses TRBV4-3 with TRBJ2-3; 13 nucleotides agree with TRBD2. The clonotype comes from a human donor with breast cancer. CDR3 DNA: TGCGCCAGCAGCCTAACTAGCGGGAGGGTTTCAGATACGCAGTATTTT. It yields the protein CASSLTSGRVSDTQYF.